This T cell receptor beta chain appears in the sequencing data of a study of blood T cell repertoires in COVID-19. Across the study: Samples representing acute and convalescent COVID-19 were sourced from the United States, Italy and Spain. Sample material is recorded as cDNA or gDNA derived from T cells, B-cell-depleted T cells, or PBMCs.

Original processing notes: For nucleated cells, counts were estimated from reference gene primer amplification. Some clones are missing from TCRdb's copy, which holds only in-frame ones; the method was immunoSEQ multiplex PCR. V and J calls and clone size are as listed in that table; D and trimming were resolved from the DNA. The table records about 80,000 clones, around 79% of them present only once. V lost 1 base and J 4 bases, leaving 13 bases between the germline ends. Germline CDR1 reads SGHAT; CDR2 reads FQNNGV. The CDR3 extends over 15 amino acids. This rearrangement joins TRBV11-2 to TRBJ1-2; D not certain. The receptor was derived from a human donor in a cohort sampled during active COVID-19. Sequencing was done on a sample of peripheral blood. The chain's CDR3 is CASSLGHPRPYGYTF. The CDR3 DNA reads TGTGCCAGCAGCTTAGGCCACCCCAGGCCCTATGGCTACACCTTC. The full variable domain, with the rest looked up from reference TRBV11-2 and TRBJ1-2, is EAGVAQSPRYKIIEKRQSVAFWCNPISGHATLYWYQQILGQGPKLLIQFQNNGVVDDSQLPKDRFSAERLKGVDSTLKIQPAKLEDSAVYLCASSLGHPRPYGYTFGSGTRLTVV.